This T cell receptor (beta chain) was identified in a study of PD-L1 blockade in urothelial cancer. Study as a whole: From 2014, patients received atezolizumab, given as 1,200 mg intravenously every 3 weeks. Blood was tested 3 weeks (second dose) and 6 weeks into treatment. The number of prior chemotherapy regimens per patient was 0 to 3.

The CDR3 runs to 11 residues. Trimming removed 1 base from V and 10 bases from J, with 7 bases in between. Germline CDR1 reads SEHNR; CDR2 reads FQNEAQ (reference sequence). Produced via immunoSEQ multiplex PCR; TCRdb's table is partial and in-frame only. The repertoire includes roughly 56,000 clones, around 80% of them detected once, and roughly 4.5% sits in the top ten. Each individual provided 1 to 8 samples (taken pretreatment and on-treatment). The source of this sequence is a man aged 65-85 years with urothelial cancer. The sample was PBMCs, taken around atezolizumab (anti-PD-L1) treatment. The chain has TRBV7-9 and TRBJ1-2, with no clear D. The CDR3 loop reads CASSLGQVYTF. The CDR3 nucleotides are TGTGCCAGCAGCTTAGGACAAGTCTACACCTTC.